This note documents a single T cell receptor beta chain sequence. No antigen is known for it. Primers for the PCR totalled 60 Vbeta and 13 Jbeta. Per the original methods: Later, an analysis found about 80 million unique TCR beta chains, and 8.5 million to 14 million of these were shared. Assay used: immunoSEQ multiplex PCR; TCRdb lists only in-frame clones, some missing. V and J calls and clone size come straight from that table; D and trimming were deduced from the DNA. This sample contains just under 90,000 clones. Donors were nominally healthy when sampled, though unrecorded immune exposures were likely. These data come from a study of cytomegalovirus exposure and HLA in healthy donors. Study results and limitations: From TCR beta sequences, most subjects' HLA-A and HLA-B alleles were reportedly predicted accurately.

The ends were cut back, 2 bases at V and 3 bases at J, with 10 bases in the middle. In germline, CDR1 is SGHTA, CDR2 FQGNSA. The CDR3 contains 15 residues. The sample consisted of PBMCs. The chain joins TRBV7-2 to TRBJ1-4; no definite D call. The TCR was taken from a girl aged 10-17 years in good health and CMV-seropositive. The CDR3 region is CASSLLAGANEKLFF. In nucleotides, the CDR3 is TGTGCCAGCAGCTTATTGGCTGGTGCTAATGAAAAACTGTTTTTT.